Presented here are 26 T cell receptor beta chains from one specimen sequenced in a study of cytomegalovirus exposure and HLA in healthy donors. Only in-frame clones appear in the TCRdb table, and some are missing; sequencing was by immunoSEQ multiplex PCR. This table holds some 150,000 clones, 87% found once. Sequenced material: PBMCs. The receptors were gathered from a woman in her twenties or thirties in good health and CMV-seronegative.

CDR3 DNA: TGTGCCAGCAGCTTAACACTAGACCTCTCCTACGAGCAGTACTTC. Translating gives CASSLTLDLSYEQYF. The chain uses TRBV7-6 and TRBJ2-7; D is perhaps TRBD2 (5 bases). This CDR3 has 15 amino acids. Looked up from germline, CDR1 is SGHVS and CDR2 is FNYEAQ. V lost 2 bases and J 0 bases, leaving 11 bases between the germline ends.

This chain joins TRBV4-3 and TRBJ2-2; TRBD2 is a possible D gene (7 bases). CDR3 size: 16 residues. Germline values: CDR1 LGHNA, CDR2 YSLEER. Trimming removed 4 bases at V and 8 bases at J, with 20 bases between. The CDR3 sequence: CASSPNQVGGPGELFF. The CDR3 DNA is TGCGCCAGCAGCCCGAACCAGGTCGGGGGGCCGGGGGAGCTGTTTTTT.

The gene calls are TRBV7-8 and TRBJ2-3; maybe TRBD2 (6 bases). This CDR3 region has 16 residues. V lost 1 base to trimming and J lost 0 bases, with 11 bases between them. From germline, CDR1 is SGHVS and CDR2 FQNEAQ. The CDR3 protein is CASSLVAGTSTDTQYF. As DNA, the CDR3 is TGTGCCAGCAGCTTAGTTGCTGGGACTAGCACAGATACGCAGTATTTT.

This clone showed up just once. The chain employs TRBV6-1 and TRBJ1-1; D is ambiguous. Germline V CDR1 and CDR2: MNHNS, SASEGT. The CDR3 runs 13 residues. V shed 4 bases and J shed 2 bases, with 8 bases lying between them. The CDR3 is CASSASENTEAFF. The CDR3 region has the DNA TGTGCCAGCAGTGCATCAGAAAACACTGAAGCTTTCTTT.

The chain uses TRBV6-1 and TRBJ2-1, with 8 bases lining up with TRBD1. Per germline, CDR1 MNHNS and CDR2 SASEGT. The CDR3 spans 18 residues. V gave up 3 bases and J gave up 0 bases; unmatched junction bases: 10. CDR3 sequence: CASSDPPTGESSYNEQFF. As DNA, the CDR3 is TGTGCCAGCAGTGATCCCCCGACAGGGGAGAGCTCCTACAATGAGCAGTTCTTC.

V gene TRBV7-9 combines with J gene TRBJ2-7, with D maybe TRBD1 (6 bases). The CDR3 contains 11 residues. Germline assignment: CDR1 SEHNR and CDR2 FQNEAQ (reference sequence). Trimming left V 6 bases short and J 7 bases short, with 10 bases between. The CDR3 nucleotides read TGTGCCAGCAGGAGGCAGGGGGAGCAGTACTTC. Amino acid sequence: CASRRQGEQYF.

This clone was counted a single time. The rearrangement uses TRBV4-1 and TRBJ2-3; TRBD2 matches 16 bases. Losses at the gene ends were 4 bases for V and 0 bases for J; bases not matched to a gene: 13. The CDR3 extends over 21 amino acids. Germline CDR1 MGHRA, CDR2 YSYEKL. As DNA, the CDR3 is TGCGCCAGCAGCCGGTCAGCGGGACTAGCGGGGGGGAAGGGGAGCACAGATACGCAGTATTTT. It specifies CASSRSAGLAGGKGSTDTQYF.

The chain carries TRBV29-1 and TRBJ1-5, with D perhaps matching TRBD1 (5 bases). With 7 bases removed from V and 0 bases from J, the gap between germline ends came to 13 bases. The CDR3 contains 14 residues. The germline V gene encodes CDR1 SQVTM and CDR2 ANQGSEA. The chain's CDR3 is CSATGVASNQPQHF. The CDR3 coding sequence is TGCAGCGCCACGGGGGTGGCTAGCAATCAGCCCCAGCATTTT.

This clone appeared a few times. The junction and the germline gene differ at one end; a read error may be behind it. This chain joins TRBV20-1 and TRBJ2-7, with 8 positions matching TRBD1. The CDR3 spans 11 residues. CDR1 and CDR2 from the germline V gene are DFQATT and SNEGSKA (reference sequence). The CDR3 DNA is TGCAGTGCTCCCCAGGTGGGACAGGTTAGCTTC. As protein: CSAPQVGQVSF.

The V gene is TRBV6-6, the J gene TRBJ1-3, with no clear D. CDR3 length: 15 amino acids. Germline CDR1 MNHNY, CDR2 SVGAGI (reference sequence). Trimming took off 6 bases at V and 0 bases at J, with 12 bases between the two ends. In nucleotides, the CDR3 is TGTGCCAGCAGACGGCCAAGAGGCTCTGGAAACACCATATATTTT. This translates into CASRRPRGSGNTIYF.

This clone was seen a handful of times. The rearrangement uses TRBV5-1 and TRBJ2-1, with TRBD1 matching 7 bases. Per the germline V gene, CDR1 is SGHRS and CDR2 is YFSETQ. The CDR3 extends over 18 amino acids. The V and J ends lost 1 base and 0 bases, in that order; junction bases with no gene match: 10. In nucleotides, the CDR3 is TGCGCCAGCAGCTTGAGGCCCGGGACAGTTCTCTCCTACAATGAGCAGTTCTTC. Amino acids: CASSLRPGTVLSYNEQFF.

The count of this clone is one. The CDR3 DNA sequence: TGCGCCAGCAGCTGGGGACAGGGGGGCTACGAGCAGTACTTC. Translated: CASSWGQGGYEQYF. The rearrangement joins TRBV4-1 to TRBJ2-7; 11 nucleotides line up with TRBD1. Unmatched junction bases numbered 3, after V lost 5 bases and J lost 3 bases. Germline CDR1 is MGHRA and CDR2 is YSYEKL. This CDR3 comprises 14 residues.

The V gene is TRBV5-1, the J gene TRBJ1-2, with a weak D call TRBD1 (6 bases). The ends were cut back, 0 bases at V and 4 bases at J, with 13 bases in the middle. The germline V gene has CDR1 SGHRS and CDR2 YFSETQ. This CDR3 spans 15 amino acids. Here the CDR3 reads CASSLADGTPYGYTF. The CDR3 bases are TGCGCCAGCAGCTTGGCCGACGGGACACCCTATGGCTACACCTTC.

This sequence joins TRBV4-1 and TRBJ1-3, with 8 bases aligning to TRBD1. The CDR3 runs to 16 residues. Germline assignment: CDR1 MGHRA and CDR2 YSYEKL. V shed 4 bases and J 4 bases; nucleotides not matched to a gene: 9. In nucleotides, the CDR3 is TGCGCCAGCAGCCCCAGGGCAGGGGGCGACGGAAACACCATATATTTT. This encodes CASSPRAGGDGNTIYF.

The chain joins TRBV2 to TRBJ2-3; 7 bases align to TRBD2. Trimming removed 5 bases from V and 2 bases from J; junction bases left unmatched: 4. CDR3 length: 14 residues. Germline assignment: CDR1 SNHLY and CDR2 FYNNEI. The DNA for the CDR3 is TGTGCCAGCAGTAGCGGGACCTACACAGATACGCAGTATTTT. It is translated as CASSSGTYTDTQYF. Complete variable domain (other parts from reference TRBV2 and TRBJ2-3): EPEVTQTPSHQVTQMGQEVILRCVPISNHLYFYWYRQILGQKVEFLVSFYNNEISEKSEIFDDQFSVERPDGSNFTLKIRSTKLEDSAMYFCASSSGTYTDTQYFGPGTRLTVL.

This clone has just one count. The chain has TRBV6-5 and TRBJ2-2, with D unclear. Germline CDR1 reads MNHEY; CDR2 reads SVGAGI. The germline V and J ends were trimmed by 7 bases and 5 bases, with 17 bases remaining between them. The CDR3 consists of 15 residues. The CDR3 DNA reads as TGTGCCAGCACCATTCACCCCCCCGGTACCGGGGAGCTGTTTTTT. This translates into CASTIHPPGTGELFF.

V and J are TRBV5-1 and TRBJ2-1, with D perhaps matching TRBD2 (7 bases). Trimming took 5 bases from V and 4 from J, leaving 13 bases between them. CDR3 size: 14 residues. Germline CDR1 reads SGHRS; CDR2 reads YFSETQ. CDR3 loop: CASSLGGAYNEQFF. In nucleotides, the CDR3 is TGCGCCAGCAGTCTGGGGGGGGCTTACAATGAGCAGTTCTTC.

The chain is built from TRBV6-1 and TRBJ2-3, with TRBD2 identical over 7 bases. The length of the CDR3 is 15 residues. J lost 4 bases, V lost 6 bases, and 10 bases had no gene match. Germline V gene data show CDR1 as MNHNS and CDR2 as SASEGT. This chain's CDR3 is CASSRTRVLADTQYF. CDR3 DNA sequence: TGTGCCAGCAGCCGGACTAGAGTCTTAGCAGATACGCAGTATTTT.

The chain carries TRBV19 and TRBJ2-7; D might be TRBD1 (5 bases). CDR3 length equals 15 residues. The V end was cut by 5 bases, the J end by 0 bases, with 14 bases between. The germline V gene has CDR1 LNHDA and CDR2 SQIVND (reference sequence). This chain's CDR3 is CASSWTTSSSYEQYF. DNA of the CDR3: TGTGCCAGTAGTTGGACAACTTCGAGCTCCTACGAGCAGTACTTC.

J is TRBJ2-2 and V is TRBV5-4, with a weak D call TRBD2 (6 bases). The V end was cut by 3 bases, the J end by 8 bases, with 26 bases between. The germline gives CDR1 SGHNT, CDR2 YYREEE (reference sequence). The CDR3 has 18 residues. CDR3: CASSYGPRAGSTSGELFF. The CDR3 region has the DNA TGTGCCAGCAGCTATGGACCAAGGGCGGGGAGCACTTCGGGGGAGCTGTTTTTT.

This CDR3 reads CASSSQDRVDGYTF. The CDR3 DNA is TGTGCCAGCAGCTCTCAGGACAGGGTCGATGGCTACACCTTC. V usage is TRBV5-4 and J usage is TRBJ1-2; TRBD1 matches 8 bases. V gave up 3 bases and J gave up 6 bases; unmatched junction bases: 7. Germline CDR1 and CDR2: SGHNT and YYREEE (reference sequence). The CDR3 contains 14 residues.

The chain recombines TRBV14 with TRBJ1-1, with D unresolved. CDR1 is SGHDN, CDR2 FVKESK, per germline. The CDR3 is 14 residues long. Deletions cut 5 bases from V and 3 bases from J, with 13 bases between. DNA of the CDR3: TGTGCCAGCAGCTTTCTCCCCGGGTACACTGAAGCTTTCTTT. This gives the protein CASSFLPGYTEAFF. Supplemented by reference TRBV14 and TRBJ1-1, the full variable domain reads EAGVTQFPSHSVIEKGQTVTLRCDPISGHDNLYWYRRVMGKEIKFLLHFVKESKQDESGMPNNRFLAERTGGTYSTLKVQPAELEDSGVYFCASSFLPGYTEAFFGQGTRLTVV.

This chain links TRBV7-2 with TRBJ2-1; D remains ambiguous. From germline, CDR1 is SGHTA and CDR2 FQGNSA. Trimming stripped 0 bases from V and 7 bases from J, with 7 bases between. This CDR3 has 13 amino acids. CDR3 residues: CASSLAELNEQFF. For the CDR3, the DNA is TGTGCCAGCAGCTTAGCCGAACTGAATGAGCAGTTCTTC.

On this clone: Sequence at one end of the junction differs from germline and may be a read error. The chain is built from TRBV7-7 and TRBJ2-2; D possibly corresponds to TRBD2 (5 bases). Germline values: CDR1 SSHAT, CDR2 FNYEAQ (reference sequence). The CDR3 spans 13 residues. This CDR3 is CASSPGDTGELFF. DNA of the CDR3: TGTGCTAGCAGCCCCGGGGACACCGGGGAGCTGTTTTTT.

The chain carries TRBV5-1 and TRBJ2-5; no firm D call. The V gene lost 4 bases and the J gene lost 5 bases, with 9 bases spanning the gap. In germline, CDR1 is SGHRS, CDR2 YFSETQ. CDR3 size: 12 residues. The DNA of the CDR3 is TGCGCCAGCAGCCCGAGCAAGGAGACCCAGTACTTC. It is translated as CASSPSKETQYF. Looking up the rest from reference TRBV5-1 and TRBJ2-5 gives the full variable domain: KAGVTQTPRYLIKTRGQQVTLSCSPISGHRSVSWYQQTPGQGLQFLFEYFSETQRNKGNFPGRFSGRQFSNSRSEMNVSTLELGDSALYLCASSPSKETQYFGPGTRLLVL.

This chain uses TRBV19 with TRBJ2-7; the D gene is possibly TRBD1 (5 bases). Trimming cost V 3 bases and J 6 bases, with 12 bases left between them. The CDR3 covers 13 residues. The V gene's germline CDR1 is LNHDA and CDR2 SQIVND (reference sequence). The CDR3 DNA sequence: TGTGCCAGTAGTATGGGTCAGGGTGTCGAGCAGTACTTC. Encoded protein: CASSMGQGVEQYF.